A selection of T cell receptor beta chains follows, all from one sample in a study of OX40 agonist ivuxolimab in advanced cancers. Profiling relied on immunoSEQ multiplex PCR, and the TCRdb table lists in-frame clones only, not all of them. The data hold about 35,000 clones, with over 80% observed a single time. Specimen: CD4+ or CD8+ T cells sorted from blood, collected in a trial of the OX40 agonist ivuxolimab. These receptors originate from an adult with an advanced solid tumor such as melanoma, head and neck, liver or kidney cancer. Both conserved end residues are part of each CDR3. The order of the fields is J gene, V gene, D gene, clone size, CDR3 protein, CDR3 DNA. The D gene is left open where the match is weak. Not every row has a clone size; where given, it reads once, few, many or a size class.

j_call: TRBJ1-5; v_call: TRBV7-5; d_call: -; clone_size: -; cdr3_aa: CARSLGTDDQPQHF; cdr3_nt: TGTGCCAGAAGCCTCGGGACGGATGATCAGCCCCAGCATTTT
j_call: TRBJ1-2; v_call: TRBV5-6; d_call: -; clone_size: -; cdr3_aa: CASSFLSGRGYDGYTF; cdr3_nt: TGTGCCAGCAGCTTCTTAAGCGGCAGGGGATATGATGGCTACACCTTC
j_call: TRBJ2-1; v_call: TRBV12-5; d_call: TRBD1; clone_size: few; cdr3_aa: CASGPPPQGGPHNEQFF; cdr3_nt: TGTGCTAGTGGCCCTCCCCCACAGGGGGGACCACACAATGAGCAGTTCTTC
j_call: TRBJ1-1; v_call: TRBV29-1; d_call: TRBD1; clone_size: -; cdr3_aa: CSVRQGAGTEAFF; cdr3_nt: TGCAGCGTAAGACAGGGGGCGGGCACTGAAGCTTTCTTT
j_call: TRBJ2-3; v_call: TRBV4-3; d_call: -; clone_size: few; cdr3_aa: CASSQGVLRDTQYF; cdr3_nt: TGCGCCAGCAGCCAAGGGGTCCTACGAGATACGCAGTATTTT
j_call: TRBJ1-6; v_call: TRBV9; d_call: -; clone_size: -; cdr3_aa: CASSVLGSYNSPLHF; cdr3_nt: TGTGCCAGCAGCGTTCTGGGGTCCTATAATTCACCCCTCCACTTT
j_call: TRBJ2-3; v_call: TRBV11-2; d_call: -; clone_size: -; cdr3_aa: CASEGSSGIRSTDTQYF; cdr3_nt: TGTGCCAGCGAGGGTAGTAGTGGCATTCGGAGCACAGATACGCAGTATTTT
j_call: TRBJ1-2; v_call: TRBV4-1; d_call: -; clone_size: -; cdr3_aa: CASSQADRTNYGYTF; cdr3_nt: TGCGCCAGCAGCCAAGCCGACAGGACTAACTATGGCTACACCTTC
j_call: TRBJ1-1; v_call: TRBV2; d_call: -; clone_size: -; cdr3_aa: CASSEKGVSSRNTEAFF; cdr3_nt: TGTGCCAGCAGTGAAAAGGGCGTCTCCTCCAGGAACACTGAAGCTTTCTTT
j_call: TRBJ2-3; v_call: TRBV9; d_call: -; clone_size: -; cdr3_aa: CASSLRRETSTDTQYF; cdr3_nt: TGTGCCAGCAGCCTTCGGAGGGAGACTAGCACAGATACGCAGTATTTT
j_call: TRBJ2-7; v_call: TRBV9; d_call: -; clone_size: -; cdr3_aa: CASSVALGPYEQYF; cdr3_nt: TGTGCCAGCAGCGTAGCTTTGGGTCCCTACGAGCAGTACTTC
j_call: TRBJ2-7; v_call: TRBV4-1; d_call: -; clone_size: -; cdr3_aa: CASSQVAGRLYEQYF; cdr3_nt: TGCGCCAGCAGCCAAGTGGCAGGAAGGCTCTACGAGCAGTACTTC
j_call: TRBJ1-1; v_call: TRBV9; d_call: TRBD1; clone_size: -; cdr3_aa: CASSVDRGAEAFF; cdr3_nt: TGTGCCAGCAGCGTAGACAGGGGCGCTGAAGCTTTCTTT
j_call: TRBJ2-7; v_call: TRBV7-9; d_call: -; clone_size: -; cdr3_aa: CASSSGLPVQSYEQYF; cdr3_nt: TGTGCCAGCAGCTCCGGCCTCCCCGTGCAGTCCTACGAGCAGTACTTC
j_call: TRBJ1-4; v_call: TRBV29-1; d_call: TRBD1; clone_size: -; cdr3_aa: CSGMAGTGGEKLFF; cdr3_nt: TGCAGCGGCATGGCCGGGACAGGGGGGGAAAAACTGTTTTTT
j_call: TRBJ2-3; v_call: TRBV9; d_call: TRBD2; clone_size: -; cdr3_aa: CASSVALAGVSTDTQYF; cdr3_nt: TGTGCCAGCAGCGTAGCTTTGGCGGGGGTCTCCACAGATACGCAGTATTTT
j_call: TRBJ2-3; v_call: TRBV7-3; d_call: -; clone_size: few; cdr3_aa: CASSLSSGGTDTQYF; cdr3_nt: TGTGCCAGCAGCTTAAGTAGCGGAGGCACAGATACGCAGTATTTT
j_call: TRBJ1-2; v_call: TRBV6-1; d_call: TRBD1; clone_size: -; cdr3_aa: CASSERQGGNYGYTF; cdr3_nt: TGTGCCAGCAGTGAGCGACAGGGGGGGAACTATGGCTACACCTTC
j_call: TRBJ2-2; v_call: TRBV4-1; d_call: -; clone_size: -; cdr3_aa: CASSQEGGLGGATGELFF; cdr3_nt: TGCGCCAGCAGCCAAGAGGGTGGACTTGGGGGGGCCACCGGGGAGCTGTTTTTT
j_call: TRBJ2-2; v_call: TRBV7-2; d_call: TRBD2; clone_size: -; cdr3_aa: CASSPIAGEYTGELFF; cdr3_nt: TGTGCCAGCAGCCCGATAGCGGGAGAGTACACCGGGGAGCTGTTTTTT
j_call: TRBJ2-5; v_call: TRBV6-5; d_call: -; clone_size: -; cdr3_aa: CASSPPGETQYF; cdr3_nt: TGTGCCAGCAGCCCCCCGGGCGAGACCCAGTACTTC
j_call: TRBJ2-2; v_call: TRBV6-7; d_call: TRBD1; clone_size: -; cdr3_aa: CASSSNDRGNTGELFF; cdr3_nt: TGTGCCAGCAGTTCCAATGACAGGGGGAACACCGGGGAGCTGTTTTTT
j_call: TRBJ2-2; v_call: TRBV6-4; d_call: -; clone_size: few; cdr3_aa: CASTREYTGELFF; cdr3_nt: TGTGCCAGCACTCGGGAGTACACCGGGGAGCTGTTTTTT
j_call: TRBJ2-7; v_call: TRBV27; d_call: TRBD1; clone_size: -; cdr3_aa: CASRRQGNYEQYF; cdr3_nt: TGTGCCAGCAGGCGACAGGGGAACTACGAGCAGTACTTC
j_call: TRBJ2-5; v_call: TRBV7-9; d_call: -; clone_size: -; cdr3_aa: CASSPKSWGGAGETQYF; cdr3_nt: TGTGCCAGCAGTCCCAAGTCGTGGGGGGGCGCGGGAGAGACCCAGTACTTC
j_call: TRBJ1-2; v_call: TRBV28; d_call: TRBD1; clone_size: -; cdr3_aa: CASRPRTGDNYGYTF; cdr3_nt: TGTGCCAGCAGGCCGAGGACAGGGGATAACTATGGCTACACCTTC
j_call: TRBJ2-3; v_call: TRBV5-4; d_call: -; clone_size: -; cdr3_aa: CASSQRLVGTDTQYF; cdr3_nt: TGTGCCAGCAGCCAAAGACTAGTCGGCACAGATACGCAGTATTTT
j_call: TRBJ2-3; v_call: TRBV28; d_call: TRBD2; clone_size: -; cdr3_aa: CASSPGTSGEVAADTQYF; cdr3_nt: TGTGCCAGCAGCCCCGGGACTAGCGGGGAAGTGGCGGCAGATACGCAGTATTTT
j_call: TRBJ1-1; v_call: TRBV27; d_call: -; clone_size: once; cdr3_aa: CASSLFPGDHTEAFF; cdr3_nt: TGTGCCAGCAGTTTATTTCCGGGGGACCACACTGAAGCTTTCTTT
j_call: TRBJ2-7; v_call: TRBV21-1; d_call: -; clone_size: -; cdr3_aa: CASSVLAGSLSRYEQYF; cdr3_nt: TGTGCCAGCTCTGTCCTAGCGGGCTCCTTATCTCGCTACGAGCAGTACTTC
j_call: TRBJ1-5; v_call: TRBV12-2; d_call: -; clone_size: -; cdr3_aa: CASRNRGCQHF; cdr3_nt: TGTGCAAGTCGCAATAGGGGATGCCAGCATTTT
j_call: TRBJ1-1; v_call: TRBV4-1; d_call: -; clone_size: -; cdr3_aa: CASSQVQSTEAFF; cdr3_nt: TGCGCCAGCAGCCAAGTACAGTCAACTGAAGCTTTCTTT
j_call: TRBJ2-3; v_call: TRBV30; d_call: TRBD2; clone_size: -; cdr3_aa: CAWSGIAGSITDTQYF; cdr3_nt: TGTGCCTGGAGTGGAATAGCGGGTTCAATCACAGATACGCAGTATTTT
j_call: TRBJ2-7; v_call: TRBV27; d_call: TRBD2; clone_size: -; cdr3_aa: CASSLGLAGAYEQYF; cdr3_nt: TGTGCCAGCAGTTTAGGACTAGCGGGGGCCTACGAGCAGTACTTC
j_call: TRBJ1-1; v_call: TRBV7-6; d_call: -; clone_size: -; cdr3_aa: CASSPLEGSGAEAFF; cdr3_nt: TGTGCCAGCAGCCCCCTCGAGGGCTCTGGTGCTGAAGCTTTCTTT
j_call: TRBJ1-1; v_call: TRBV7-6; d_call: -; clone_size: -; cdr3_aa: CASTPEVINTEAFF; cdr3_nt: TGTGCCAGCACTCCCGAGGTTATTAACACTGAAGCTTTCTTT
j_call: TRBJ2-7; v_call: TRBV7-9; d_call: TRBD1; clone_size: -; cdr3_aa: CASSPRDRDYYEQYF; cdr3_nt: TGTGCCAGCAGCCCTAGGGACAGGGATTACTACGAGCAGTACTTC
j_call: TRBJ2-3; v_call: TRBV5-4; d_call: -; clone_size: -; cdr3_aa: CASSFQTDTQYF; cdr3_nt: TGTGCCAGCAGCTTTCAGACAGATACGCAGTATTTT
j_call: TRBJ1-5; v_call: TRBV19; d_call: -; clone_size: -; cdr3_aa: CASSITGASQPQHF; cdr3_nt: TGTGCCAGTAGTATCACGGGGGCGAGCCAGCCCCAGCATTTT
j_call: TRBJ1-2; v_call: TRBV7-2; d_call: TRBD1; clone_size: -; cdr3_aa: CASSLDPGTGYGYTF; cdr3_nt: TGTGCCAGCAGCTTAGATCCCGGGACAGGGTATGGCTACACCTTC
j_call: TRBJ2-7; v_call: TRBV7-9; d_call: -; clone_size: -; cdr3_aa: CASSRGYVYEQYF; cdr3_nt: TGTGCCAGCAGCAGGGGGTATGTCTACGAGCAGTACTTC
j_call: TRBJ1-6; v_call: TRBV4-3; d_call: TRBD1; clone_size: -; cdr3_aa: CASSQEAQGAPLHF; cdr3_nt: TGCGCCAGCAGCCAAGAGGCACAGGGGGCACCCCTCCACTTT
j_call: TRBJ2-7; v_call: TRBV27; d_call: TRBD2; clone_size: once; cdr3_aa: CASSQGLAGRPYEQYF; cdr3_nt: TGTGCCAGCAGTCAGGGACTAGCGGGGAGACCCTACGAGCAGTACTTC
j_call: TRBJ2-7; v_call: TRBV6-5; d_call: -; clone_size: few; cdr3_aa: CASSYSEAYSYEQYF; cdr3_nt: TGTGCCAGCAGTTACTCCGAGGCATACTCCTACGAGCAGTACTTC
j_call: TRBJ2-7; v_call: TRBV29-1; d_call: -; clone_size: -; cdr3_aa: CSVAGERYEQYF; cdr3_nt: TGCAGCGTTGCCGGGGAACGCTACGAGCAGTACTTC
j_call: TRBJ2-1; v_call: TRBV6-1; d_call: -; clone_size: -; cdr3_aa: CASTLEGPPYNEQFF; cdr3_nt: TGTGCCAGCACTCTAGAGGGACCGCCCTACAATGAGCAGTTCTTC
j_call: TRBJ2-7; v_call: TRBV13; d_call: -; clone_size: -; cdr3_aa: CASSLVGSEQYF; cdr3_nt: TGTGCCAGCAGCTTAGTTGGCTCCGAGCAGTACTTC
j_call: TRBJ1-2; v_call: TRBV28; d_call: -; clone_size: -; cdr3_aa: CASITEGGYGYTF; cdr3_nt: TGTGCCAGCATCACCGAGGGGGGCTATGGCTACACCTTC
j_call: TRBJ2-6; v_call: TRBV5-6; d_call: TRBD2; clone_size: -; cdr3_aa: CASRAGGPSGANVLTF; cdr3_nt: TGTGCCAGCAGAGCGGGGGGGCCCTCTGGGGCCAACGTCCTGACTTTC
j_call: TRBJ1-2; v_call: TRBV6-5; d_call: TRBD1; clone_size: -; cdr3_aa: CASSYSGTGDNYGYTF; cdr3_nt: TGTGCCAGCAGTTATAGTGGGACAGGGGATAACTATGGCTACACCTTC
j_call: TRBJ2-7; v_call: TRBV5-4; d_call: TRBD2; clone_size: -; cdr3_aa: CASSLGVAGGRGEQYF; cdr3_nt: TGTGCCAGCAGCTTGGGAGTAGCGGGAGGCCGGGGAGAGCAGTACTTC
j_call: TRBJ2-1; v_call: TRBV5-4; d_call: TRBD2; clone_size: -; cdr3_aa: CASSLTSGYNEQFF; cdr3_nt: TGTGCCAGCAGCTTGACTAGCGGATACAATGAGCAGTTCTTC
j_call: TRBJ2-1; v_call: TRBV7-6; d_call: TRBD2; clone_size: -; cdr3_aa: CASSLATSGHSYNEQFF; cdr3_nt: TGTGCCAGCAGCTTAGCGACTAGCGGGCACTCCTACAATGAGCAGTTCTTC
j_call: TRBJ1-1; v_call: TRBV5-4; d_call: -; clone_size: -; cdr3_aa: CASSFLGATEAFF; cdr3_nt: TGTGCCAGCAGCTTTTTAGGGGCCACTGAAGCTTTCTTT
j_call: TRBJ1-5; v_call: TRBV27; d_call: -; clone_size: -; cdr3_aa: CATSPGYSNQPQHF; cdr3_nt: TGTGCCACTTCCCCAGGGTATAGCAATCAGCCCCAGCATTTT
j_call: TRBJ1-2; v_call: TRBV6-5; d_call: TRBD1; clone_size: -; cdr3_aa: CASSDGTGGYGYTF; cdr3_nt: TGTGCCAGCAGTGACGGGACAGGGGGCTATGGCTACACCTTC
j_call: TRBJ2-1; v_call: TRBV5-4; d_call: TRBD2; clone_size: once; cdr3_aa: CASSLVVFSGYNEQFF; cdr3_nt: TGTGCCAGCAGCTTGGTTGTTTTTAGCGGGTACAATGAGCAGTTCTTC